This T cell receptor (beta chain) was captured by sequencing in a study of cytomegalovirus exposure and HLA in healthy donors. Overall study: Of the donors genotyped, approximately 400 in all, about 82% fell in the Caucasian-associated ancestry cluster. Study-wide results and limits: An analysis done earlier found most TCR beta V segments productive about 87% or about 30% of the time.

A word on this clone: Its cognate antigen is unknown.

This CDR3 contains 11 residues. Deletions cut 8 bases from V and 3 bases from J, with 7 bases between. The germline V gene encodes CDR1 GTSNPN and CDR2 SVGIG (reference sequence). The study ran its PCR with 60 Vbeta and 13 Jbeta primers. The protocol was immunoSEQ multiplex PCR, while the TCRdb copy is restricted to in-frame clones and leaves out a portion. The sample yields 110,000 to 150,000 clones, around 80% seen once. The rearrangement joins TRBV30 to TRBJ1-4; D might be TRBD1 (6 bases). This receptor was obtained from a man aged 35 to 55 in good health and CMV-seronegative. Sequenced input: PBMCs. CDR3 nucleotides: TGTGCCCGGACAGCTAATGAAAAACTGTTTTTT. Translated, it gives CARTANEKLFF.